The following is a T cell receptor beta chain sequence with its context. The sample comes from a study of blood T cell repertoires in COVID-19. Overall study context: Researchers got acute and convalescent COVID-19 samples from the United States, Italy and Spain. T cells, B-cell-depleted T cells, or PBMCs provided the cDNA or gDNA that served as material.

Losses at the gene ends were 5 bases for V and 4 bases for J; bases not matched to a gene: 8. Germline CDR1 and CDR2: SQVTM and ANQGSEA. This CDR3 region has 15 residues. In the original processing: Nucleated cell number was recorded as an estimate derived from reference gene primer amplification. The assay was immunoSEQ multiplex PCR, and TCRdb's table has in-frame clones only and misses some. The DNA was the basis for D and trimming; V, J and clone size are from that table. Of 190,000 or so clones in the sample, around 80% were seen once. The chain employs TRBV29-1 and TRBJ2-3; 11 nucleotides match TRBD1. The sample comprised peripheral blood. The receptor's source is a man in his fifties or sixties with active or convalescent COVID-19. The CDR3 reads CSVLSRTGGPDTQYF. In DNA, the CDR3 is TGCAGCGTTCTTTCCCGGACAGGGGGCCCAGATACGCAGTATTTT.